Shown below are 18 T cell receptor beta chains from a single sample sequenced in a study of cytomegalovirus exposure and HLA in healthy donors. The protocol was immunoSEQ multiplex PCR, while the TCRdb copy is restricted to in-frame clones and leaves out a portion. The data contain 250,000 to 400,000 clones, approximately 85% of them singletons. Sequencing was done on a sample of PBMCs. These TCRs come from a man younger than 40 in good health and CMV-seronegative.

The V and J genes are TRBV7-6 and TRBJ1-6; D perhaps matches TRBD1 (5 bases). This CDR3 contains 15 residues. Trimming cost V 1 base and J 9 bases, with 13 bases left between them. In germline, CDR1 is SGHVS, CDR2 FNYEAQ. CDR3 region: CASSLVPGGGSPLHF. The CDR3 DNA sequence: TGTGCCAGCAGCTTAGTTCCGGGGGGAGGTTCACCCCTCCACTTT.

The chain links TRBV7-2 to TRBJ1-5; 7 bases are shared with TRBD1. This CDR3 has 15 residues. With 5 bases clipped from V and 2 bases from J, the junction kept 6 bases outside the gene matches. CDR1 SGHTA and CDR2 FQGNSA come from the germline V gene. Here the CDR3 reads CASSPTGIRNQPQHF. The CDR3 nucleotides are TGTGCCAGCAGCCCGACAGGGATCCGCAATCAGCCCCAGCATTTT.

The J gene is TRBJ1-4, the V gene TRBV5-1; 7 bases fit TRBD1. V dropped 2 bases and J dropped 8; count of bases not matched to a gene: 12. This CDR3 has 16 residues. Per the germline V gene, CDR1 is SGHRS and CDR2 is YFSETQ. The CDR3 reads CASSFSVAGGQEKLFF. The CDR3 DNA reads TGCGCCAGCAGCTTTTCGGTGGCAGGGGGTCAAGAAAAACTGTTTTTT.

This clone was found once. The chain joins TRBV5-8 to TRBJ1-1; D is uncertain. The CDR3 length is 15 residues. The V end lost 0 bases, the J end lost 2 bases, and 11 bases lay between the germline ends. Germline-derived CDR1 and CDR2 are SGHTS and YDEGEE. The chain's CDR3 is CASSLVGRGNTEAFF. The CDR3 DNA follows: TGTGCCAGCAGCTTGGTGGGTCGGGGAAACACTGAAGCTTTCTTT.

The CDR3 spells CASSPLGGGNNEQFF. The CDR3 DNA reads TGTGCCAGCAGCCCTCTGGGGGGGGGCAACAATGAGCAGTTCTTC. The rearrangement joins TRBV11-2 to TRBJ2-1, with D possibly being TRBD2 (7 bases). V was cut by 5 bases and J by 5 bases, with 16 bases left in between. The germline CDR1 and CDR2 sequences are SGHAT and FQNNGV. The CDR3 has 15 amino acids.

The chain carries TRBV10-2 and TRBJ2-7; 7 nucleotides line up with TRBD1. The germline V gene encodes CDR1 WSHSY and CDR2 SAAADI. V lost 5 bases to trimming and J lost 6 bases; unmatched junction nucleotides: 10. The CDR3 totals 14 residues. CDR3 residues: CASSTDRVIGEQYF. The CDR3 region has the DNA TGCGCCAGCAGTACCGACAGGGTGATTGGCGAGCAGTACTTC.

The genes are TRBV10-3 and TRBJ2-7, with D tentatively TRBD1 (6 bases). CDR1 and CDR2 from the germline V gene are ENHRY and SYGVKD. The V and J ends lost 0 bases and 3 bases respectively, with 12 bases between them. The CDR3 length is 15 residues. CDR3 sequence (DNA): TGTGCCATCAGTGAGTCCGAAGGGGGTGACTACGAGCAGTACTTC. Translation gives CAISESEGGDYEQYF.

The chain joins TRBV5-1 to TRBJ2-3, with TRBD2 identical over 13 bases. The CDR3 extends over 18 amino acids. After removal of 4 bases from V and 3 bases from J, the junction contained 11 bases not matched to a gene. Germline V gives CDR1 SGHRS, CDR2 YFSETQ. The CDR3 nucleotides read TGCGCCAGCAGCCTACTAGCGGGGGGGCGACTTGGGACAGATACGCAGTATTTT. Its translation is CASSLLAGGRLGTDTQYF.

The chain has TRBV18 and TRBJ2-5; TRBD2 matches 9 bases. The CDR3 extends over 15 amino acids. CDR1 and CDR2 from the germline V gene are KGHSH and LQKENI. V gave up 1 base and J gave up 5 bases; unmatched junction bases: 5. The CDR3 spells CASSPLLAGHETQYF. CDR3 DNA sequence: TGTGCCAGCTCACCACTCCTAGCGGGGCACGAGACCCAGTACTTC.

The J gene is TRBJ2-1, the V gene TRBV30; 7 bases map to TRBD1. The CDR3 sequence is 13 residues long. CDR1 is GTSNPN, CDR2 SVGIG, per germline (reference sequence). V lost 0 bases, J lost 7 bases, and 3 bases stayed unmatched. The CDR3 is CAWSVGQNNEQFF. The CDR3 DNA reads as TGTGCCTGGAGTGTGGGACAGAATAATGAGCAGTTCTTC. Full variable domain (missing parts from reference TRBV30 and TRBJ2-1): SQTIHQWPATLVQPVGSPLSLECTVEGTSNPNLYWYRQAAGRGLQLLFYSVGIGQISSEVPQNLSASRPQDRQFILSSKKLLLSDSGFYLCAWSVGQNNEQFFGPGTRLTVL.

The rearrangement joins TRBV11-2 to TRBJ2-7, with 10 bases that match TRBD2. There are 15 residues in the CDR3. With 5 bases clipped from V and 2 bases from J, the junction kept 6 bases outside the gene matches. Germline V lookup: CDR1 SGHAT, CDR2 FQNNGV. The CDR3: CASSLSLAGPYEQYF. The CDR3 nucleotides are TGTGCCAGCAGCCTATCACTAGCGGGGCCCTACGAGCAGTACTTC.

The gene calls are TRBV4-3 and TRBJ1-1, with TRBD1 identical over 7 bases. Germline CDR1 and CDR2: LGHNA and YSLEER. V lost 4 bases to trimming and J lost 0 bases; unmatched junction nucleotides: 2. The CDR3 extends over 14 amino acids. The CDR3: CASSLTGMNTEAFF. For the CDR3, the DNA is TGCGCCAGCAGCCTGACAGGGATGAACACTGAAGCTTTCTTT.

The chain joins TRBV7-9 to TRBJ1-2, with 7 bases identical to TRBD1. Unmatched junction bases numbered 5, after V lost 5 bases and J lost 5 bases. Germline-derived CDR1 and CDR2 are SEHNR and FQNEAQ (reference sequence). The CDR3 consists of 13 residues. CDR3 region: CASSLGTDYGYTF. The CDR3 coding sequence is TGTGCCAGCAGCCTCGGGACAGATTATGGCTACACCTTC.

This clone was seen once. The chain employs TRBV7-8 and TRBJ2-2; possible D gene TRBD2, 5 bases. The CDR3 loop spans 13 amino acids. Trimming cost V 3 bases and J 7 bases, with 9 bases left between them. Germline V CDR1 and CDR2: SGHVS, FQNEAQ. This CDR3 is CASSLNEGGELFF. As DNA, the CDR3 is TGTGCCAGCAGCTTGAACGAGGGCGGGGAGCTGTTTTTT.

The V gene is TRBV21-1, the J gene TRBJ2-5; the table calls TRBD2, which could not be checked here. TRBV21-1 is a pseudogene locus. This CDR3 is 14 amino acids long. CDR3 protein: CASRLAAAQETQYF. Here the CDR3 DNA reads TGTGCCAGCCGGCTAGCAGCCGCCCAAGAGACCCAGTACTTC.

V gene TRBV6-1 combines with J gene TRBJ2-1; TRBD1 matches at 10 bases. The germline V gene has CDR1 MNHNS and CDR2 SASEGT. With V trimmed by 4 bases and J by 6 bases, 6 bases remained unmatched. The CDR3 is 15 residues long. This CDR3 reads CASSGRDRGINEQFF. DNA for the CDR3: TGTGCCAGCAGTGGCCGGGACAGGGGAATCAATGAGCAGTTCTTC.

The chain employs TRBV4-1 and TRBJ1-2; 7 bases line up with TRBD1. The CDR3 covers 15 residues. CDR1 is MGHRA, CDR2 YSYEKL, per germline. The ends lost 0 bases at V and 4 bases at J; junction bases unmatched: 5. CDR3: CASSQEQGRAYGYTF. DNA of the CDR3: TGCGCCAGCAGCCAAGAACAGGGGCGGGCCTATGGCTACACCTTC.

A remark on this clone: This sample includes further DNA sequences coding for the same CDR3. The chain combines TRBV2 with TRBJ1-5; D is uncertain. V gave up 6 bases and J gave up 0 bases, with 12 bases separating them. This CDR3 comprises 15 residues. Per the germline V gene, CDR1 is SNHLY and CDR2 is FYNNEI. The CDR3 coding sequence is TGTGCCAGCAGCCGGGAGACAAATAGCAATCAGCCCCAGCATTTT. Its protein is CASSRETNSNQPQHF. The whole variable domain, filled in from reference TRBV2 and TRBJ1-5, reads EPEVTQTPSHQVTQMGQEVILRCVPISNHLYFYWYRQILGQKVEFLVSFYNNEISEKSEIFDDQFSVERPDGSNFTLKIRSTKLEDSAMYFCASSRETNSNQPQHFGDGTRLSIL.